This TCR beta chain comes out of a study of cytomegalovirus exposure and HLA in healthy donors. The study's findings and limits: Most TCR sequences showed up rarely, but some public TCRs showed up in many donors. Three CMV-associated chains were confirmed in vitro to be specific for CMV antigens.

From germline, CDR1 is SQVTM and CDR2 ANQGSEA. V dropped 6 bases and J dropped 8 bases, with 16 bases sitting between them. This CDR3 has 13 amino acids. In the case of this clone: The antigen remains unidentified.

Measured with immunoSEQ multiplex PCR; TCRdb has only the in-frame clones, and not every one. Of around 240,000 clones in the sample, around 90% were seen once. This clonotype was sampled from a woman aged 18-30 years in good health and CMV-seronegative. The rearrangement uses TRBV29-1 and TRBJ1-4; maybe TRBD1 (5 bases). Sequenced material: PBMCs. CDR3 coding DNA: TGCAGCGTCATCAGGGTAGGGCACGAAAAACTGTTTTTT. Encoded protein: CSVIRVGHEKLFF. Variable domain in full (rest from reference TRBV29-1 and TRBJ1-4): SAVISQKPSRDICQRGTSLTIQCQVDSQVTMMFWYRQQPGQSLTLIATANQGSEATYESGFVIDKFPISRPNLTFSTLTVSNMSPEDSSIYLCSVIRVGHEKLFFGSGTQLSVL.